These 5 T cell receptor beta chains came from one sample sequenced in a study of T cell responses to AZD1222 COVID-19 vaccine. TCRdb keeps only in-frame clones here, not all; method: immunoSEQ multiplex PCR. The sample holds 130,000 to 150,000 clones, roughly 90% seen once. The input for sequencing was peripheral blood, taken 28 days after the second AZD1222 dose. The receptors here all came from an adult who received the AZD1222 COVID-19 vaccine.

A remark on this clone: The identical CDR3 is also encoded by other nucleotide sequences in the sample. This chain connects TRBV18 to TRBJ1-2; 11 bases are shared with TRBD1. CDR3 length: 16 residues. V lost 3 bases to trimming and J lost 8 bases; unmatched junction nucleotides: 11. CDR1 KGHSH and CDR2 LQKENI come from the germline V gene. The CDR3 bases are TGTGCCAGCTCACCGACGGGACAGGGGGGACTCGGAGGCTACACCTTC. Its translation: CASSPTGQGGLGGYTF.

This chain links TRBV3-1 (or the pseudogene TRBV3-2) with TRBJ2-5, with 11 bases fitting TRBD2. The germline V gene has CDR1 LGHDT and CDR2 YNNKEL (reference sequence). V trimming: 1 base; J trimming: 5 bases; junction bases outside the gene matches: 6. The CDR3 runs 16 residues. The CDR3 spells CASSQGTSGSRETQYF. The CDR3 coding sequence is TGTGCCAGCAGCCAAGGTACTAGCGGGAGTAGGGAGACCCAGTACTTC.

The gene calls are TRBV7-2 and TRBJ1-1, with D perhaps TRBD1 (5 bases). V lost 3 bases to trimming and J lost 3 bases, with 14 bases between them. CDR3 length: 15 amino acids. Germline loops: CDR1 SGHTA, CDR2 FQGNSA. CDR3 region: CASSFGWGEDTEAFF. The CDR3 region has the DNA TGTGCCAGCAGCTTTGGCTGGGGGGAGGACACTGAAGCTTTCTTT.

V and J are TRBV2 and TRBJ1-1, with unresolved D. The CDR3 is made up of 13 amino acids. CDR1 SNHLY and CDR2 FYNNEI come from the germline V gene. V dropped 4 bases and J dropped 4 bases, with 10 bases sitting between them. The CDR3 is CASSGEAPTEAFF. CDR3 in DNA: TGTGCCAGCAGTGGCGAGGCCCCCACTGAAGCTTTCTTT.

This rearrangement joins TRBV10-2 to TRBJ1-4; TRBD1 agrees at 7 bases. Trimming at V came to 3 bases and at J to 7 bases, leaving 5 bases not matched to a gene. In germline, CDR1 is WSHSY, CDR2 SAAADI. The CDR3 contains 14 residues. This chain's CDR3 is CASSDDRAVEKLFF. In nucleotides, the CDR3 is TGCGCCAGCAGTGACGACAGGGCGGTTGAAAAACTGTTTTTT.